The 24 T cell receptor beta chains given below trace back to one sample, sequenced in a study of blood T cells in healthy people across ages. Using a J-beta primer mix together with a sample-barcoded 5' primer, a second PCR was run for about 6 to 12 cycles. TCRdb re-called the 5' RACE reads through MiXCR, storing one row per CDR3 protein. The data show around 990,000 distinct CDR3 sequences, about 25% seen once. These data were also filed under a second study, of T cells of mothers and their children.

Sequencing input: blood. The receptor set was obtained from a girl between 2 and 10 years old in good health.

This clonotype was observed a handful of times. The chain has TRBV11-2 and TRBJ1-4, with 9 bases aligning to TRBD1. J gave up 6 bases and V 4 bases, and 6 bases lay outside the gene matches. Germline CDR1 is SGHAT and CDR2 is FQNNGV. CDR3 size: 15 residues. CDR3 amino acids: CASSSVGQGHEKLFF. The CDR3 nucleotides are TGTGCCAGCAGCTCGGTGGGACAGGGTCATGAAAAACTGTTTTTT.

The CDR3 here is CASSSSGIEQFF. CDR3 nucleotides: TGTGCCAGCAGCTCGTCTGGCATTGAGCAGTTCTTC. V gene TRBV6-5 combines with J gene TRBJ2-5, with D unclear. The J call may be mistaken, given a closer DNA end match to TRBJ2-1. CDR3 length: 12 residues. Per the germline V gene, CDR1 is MNHEY and CDR2 is SVGAGI.

The V call is TRBV4-1, the J call TRBJ2-7; TRBD2 matches 10 bases. Germline V lookup: CDR1 MGHRA, CDR2 YSYEKL. The CDR3 loop spans 15 amino acids. Trimming at V came to 2 bases and at J to 3 bases, leaving 4 bases not matched to a gene. CDR3: CASSQSLAGDYEQYF. The CDR3 DNA sequence: TGCGCCAGCAGCCAATCGCTAGCGGGAGACTACGAGCAGTACTTC.

This sequence joins TRBV11-2 and TRBJ2-1; D gene ambiguous. The CDR3 is 16 residues long. Deletions cut 0 bases from V and 0 bases from J, with 9 bases between. Looked up from germline, CDR1 is SGHAT and CDR2 is FQNNGV. CDR3 in DNA: TGTGCCAGCAGCTTAGAAAGGGTGAGCTCCTACAATGAGCAGTTCTTC. Translating gives CASSLERVSSYNEQFF. The entire variable domain, with the rest obtained from reference TRBV11-2 and TRBJ2-1, is as follows: EAGVAQSPRYKIIEKRQSVAFWCNPISGHATLYWYQQILGQGPKLLIQFQNNGVVDDSQLPKDRFSAERLKGVDSTLKIQPAKLEDSAVYLCASSLERVSSYNEQFFGPGTRLTVL.

This clonotype occurred a few times. This chain uses TRBV29-1 with TRBJ2-5, with a weak D call TRBD2 (5 bases). V dropped 4 bases and J dropped 5 bases, with 17 bases sitting between them. CDR1 and CDR2 from the germline V gene are SQVTM and ANQGSEA. The CDR3 has 14 residues. In DNA form, the CDR3 reads TGCAGCGTTGTAGGCAGACTAATCCGTGAGACCCAGTACTTC. Amino acids: CSVVGRLIRETQYF.

The V call is TRBV7-9, the J call TRBJ2-6, with TRBD1 matching 8 bases. The V and J ends lost 0 bases and 2 bases, in that order; junction bases with no gene match: 9. Germline V gene data show CDR1 as SEHNR and CDR2 as FQNEAQ (reference sequence). This CDR3 comprises 19 residues. The CDR3 DNA reads TGTGCCAGCAGCTTAGCCCCCGGACAGGGAATTCCTGGGGCCAACGTCCTGACTTTC. It is translated as CASSLAPGQGIPGANVLTF.

The rearrangement uses TRBV7-2 and TRBJ2-7; 9 bases map to TRBD1. With V trimmed by 5 bases and J by 6 bases, 11 bases remained unmatched. Germline V gives CDR1 SGHTA, CDR2 FQGNSA. The CDR3 extends over 15 amino acids. The CDR3 spells CASSKGVRDRVEQYF. The CDR3 region has the DNA TGTGCCAGCAGCAAGGGGGTAAGGGACAGGGTCGAGCAGTACTTC.

The V and J genes are TRBV20-1 and TRBJ2-4; D is undetermined. CDR1 and CDR2 (germline): DFQATT, SNEGSKA (reference sequence). Trimming cost V 3 bases and J 2 bases, with 5 bases left between them. The CDR3 sequence is 12 residues long. Here the CDR3 DNA reads TGCAGTGCTAGTGGGTCCAAAAACATTCAGTACTTC. Translated: CSASGSKNIQYF.

The chain carries TRBV2 and TRBJ2-1, with D perhaps matching TRBD1 or TRBD2 (6 bases each). The CDR3 loop spans 14 amino acids. Germline V gives CDR1 SNHLY, CDR2 FYNNEI. Between the trimmed V and J ends, which lost 8 bases and 2 bases, there was a span of 13 bases. Here the CDR3 reads CASDTGGPYNEQFF. CDR3 sequence (DNA): TGTGCCAGCGACACCGGGGGCCCCTACAATGAGCAGTTCTTC.

The chain couples TRBV12-3 or TRBV12-4 to TRBJ2-1, with D maybe TRBD2 (7 bases). Trimming removed 8 bases at V and 6 bases at J, with 14 bases between. CDR3 length: 13 residues. CDR3 nucleotide sequence: TGTGCCAGCGAGGGGGAGGGGAGCAATGAGCAGTTCTTC. This encodes CASEGEGSNEQFF.

The chain recombines TRBV28 with TRBJ2-4, with D perhaps matching TRBD1 (6 bases). The V and J ends lost 6 bases and 0 bases respectively, with 15 bases between them. Germline lookup yields CDR1 MDHEN and CDR2 SYDVKM. The CDR3 has 16 amino acids. The DNA for the CDR3 is TGTGCCAGCAGCTCAGGACAGATCTTAGCCAAAAACATTCAGTACTTC. This gives the protein CASSSGQILAKNIQYF. The full variable domain, with the rest looked up from reference TRBV28 and TRBJ2-4, is DVKVTQSSRYLVKRTGEKVFLECVQDMDHENMFWYRQDPGLGLRLIYFSYDVKMKEKGDIPEGYSVSREKKERFSLILESASTNQTSMYLCASSSGQILAKNIQYFGAGTRLSVL.

V is TRBV11-2 and J is TRBJ1-6; TRBD1 might be the D (5 bases). The V and J ends lost 3 bases and 6 bases respectively, with 24 bases between them. Germline loops: CDR1 SGHAT, CDR2 FQNNGV. The CDR3 is 19 amino acids. The CDR3 region is CASSFRYISSGRANSPLHF. In nucleotides, the CDR3 is TGTGCCAGCAGCTTCCGCTACATTTCTTCGGGACGGGCTAATTCACCCCTCCACTTT.

The chain recombines TRBV5-1 with TRBJ2-1; 7 nucleotides line up with TRBD2. V gave up 6 bases and J gave up 8 bases; unmatched junction bases: 11. CDR3 length: 14 amino acids. Germline V gene lookup returns CDR1 SGHRS and CDR2 YFSETQ. CDR3: CASMISGGSDEQFF. CDR3 coding DNA: TGCGCCAGCATGATTTCGGGCGGGAGTGATGAGCAGTTCTTC. The variable domain in full, with the rest retrieved from reference TRBV5-1 and TRBJ2-1, is KAGVTQTPRYLIKTRGQQVTLSCSPISGHRSVSWYQQTPGQGLQFLFEYFSETQRNKGNFPGRFSGRQFSNSRSEMNVSTLELGDSALYLCASMISGGSDEQFFGPGTRLTVL.

The gene calls are TRBV20-1 and TRBJ1-1; D remains ambiguous. V lost 6 bases, J lost 11 bases, and 16 bases lay in between. This CDR3 contains 11 residues. Germline CDR1 DFQATT, CDR2 SNEGSKA (reference sequence). CDR3 region: CSAAPGPEAFF. In nucleotides, the CDR3 is TGCAGTGCCGCTCCGGGCCCGGAGGCTTTCTTT.

This clonotype was seen more than once but under ten times. The chain employs TRBV20-1 and TRBJ2-4, with 10 bases lining up with TRBD2. V lost 0 bases and J lost 0; bases outside the gene matches: 5. There are 17 residues in the CDR3. Germline CDR1 is DFQATT and CDR2 is SNEGSKA (reference sequence). CDR3 DNA sequence: TGCAGTGCTAGAGAGGACGGACTAGCGGTAGCCAAAAACATTCAGTACTTC. As protein: CSAREDGLAVAKNIQYF.

The table lists this clonotype with a few counts. The chain combines TRBV6-1 with TRBJ2-5; 11 bases are a match to TRBD2. Germline values: CDR1 MNHNS, CDR2 SASEGT. The V and J ends lost 6 bases and 3 bases, in that order; junction bases with no gene match: 9. The CDR3 has 16 amino acids. The CDR3, as DNA: TGTGCCAGCAGCCGCCCCCCACTAGCGGGAGAAGAGACCCAGTACTTC. It codes for CASSRPPLAGEETQYF.

The gene calls are TRBV15 and TRBJ2-7; TRBD1 might be the D (5 bases). Germline V gene data show CDR1 as LNHNV and CDR2 as YYDKDF (reference sequence). This CDR3 comprises 12 residues. V lost 2 bases to trimming and J lost 4 bases, with 6 bases between them. CDR3 nucleotide sequence: TGTGCCACCAGCAGACAGGGTTACGAGCAGTACTTC. It translates to CATSRQGYEQYF. The variable domain in full, completed from reference TRBV15 and TRBJ2-7, reads DAMVIQNPRYQVTQFGKPVTLSCSQTLNHNVMYWYQQKSSQAPKLLFHYYDKDFNNEADTPDNFQSRRPNTSFCFLDIRSPGLGDTAMYLCATSRQGYEQYFGPGTRLTVT.

This clonotype has more than one count but fewer than ten. The V gene is TRBV4-3, the J gene TRBJ2-7; TRBD1 aligns across 12 bases. Trimming at V came to 0 bases and at J to 11 bases, leaving 5 bases not matched to a gene. Germline V gene lookup returns CDR1 LGHNA and CDR2 YSLEER. CDR3 length: 14 residues. CDR3 loop: CASSQDVGTGGKYF. The CDR3, as DNA: TGCGCCAGCAGCCAAGACGTTGGGACAGGGGGCAAGTACTTC.

This clonotype was counted between two and nine times. The chain combines TRBV29-1 with TRBJ1-5; D remains unclear. Germline V CDR1 and CDR2: SQVTM, ANQGSEA. The CDR3 runs to 10 residues. Trimming left V 4 bases short and J 2 bases short, with 0 bases between. In DNA, the CDR3 is TGCAGCGTTGGCAATCAGCCCCAGCATTTT. It codes for CSVGNQPQHF.

This sequence joins TRBV4-1 and TRBJ2-3; 7 bases fit TRBD2. The CDR3 has 16 residues. Germline V gene lookup returns CDR1 MGHRA and CDR2 YSYEKL. Trimming at V came to 4 bases and at J to 4 bases, leaving 11 bases not matched to a gene. In DNA form, the CDR3 reads TGCGCCAGCAGCCTCCTAGCGGAGGGGAGCGCAGATACGCAGTATTTT. Translated, it gives CASSLLAEGSADTQYF.

This clonotype was recorded a few times. The chain is built from TRBV4-1 and TRBJ2-1; possibly TRBD1 for D (7 bases). The germline V gene encodes CDR1 MGHRA and CDR2 YSYEKL. The CDR3 contains 16 residues. V lost 2 bases and J lost 2, with 13 bases in between. As DNA, the CDR3 is TGCGCCAGCAGCCAAAGACAGGGACTCACCTACAATGAGCAGTTCTTC. The encoded protein is CASSQRQGLTYNEQFF.

This clonotype has more than one count but fewer than ten. The rearrangement links TRBV4-1 to TRBJ2-7; either TRBD1 or TRBD2 may fit D (5 bases each). The germline V and J ends were trimmed by 1 base and 1 base, with 14 bases remaining between them. Germline V gives CDR1 MGHRA, CDR2 YSYEKL. The CDR3 covers 16 residues. The CDR3 here is CASSQVPGRRSYEQYF. CDR3 nucleotides: TGCGCCAGCAGCCAAGTACCGGGACGTCGGTCCTACGAGCAGTACTTC.

This sequence joins TRBV3-1 and TRBJ2-3, with 9 bases matching TRBD2. Germline assignment: CDR1 LGHDT and CDR2 YNNKEL (reference sequence). The CDR3 runs 19 residues. Losses at the gene ends were 4 bases for V and 2 bases for J; bases not matched to a gene: 16. The CDR3 sequence: CASSPSGLQREETTDTQYF. CDR3 bases: TGTGCCAGCAGCCCCTCAGGTCTCCAGCGGGAGGAAACCACAGATACGCAGTATTTT.

J is TRBJ2-7 and V is TRBV7-8, with TRBD2 matching over 7 bases. Germline CDR1 SGHVS, CDR2 FQNEAQ. The CDR3 consists of 14 residues. The V segment lost 3 bases and the J segment 3 bases; nucleotides outside the gene matches: 5. The chain's CDR3 is CASSLRREDYEQYF. CDR3 DNA: TGTGCCAGCAGCTTGCGACGGGAGGACTACGAGCAGTACTTC.